The T cell receptor (beta chain) described here comes from a study of blood T cell repertoires in COVID-19. Study at large: Acute and convalescent COVID-19 samples came from the United States, Italy and Spain. Sources were T cells, B-cell-depleted T cells, or PBMCs; the material itself was cDNA or gDNA.

The CDR3 loop spans 14 amino acids. Germline V lookup: CDR1 KGHSH, CDR2 LQKENI. Trimming stripped 1 base from V and 9 bases from J, with 16 bases between. Authors' processing steps: Amplification from reference gene primers served as the basis for estimated nucleated cell counts. Profiled with immunoSEQ multiplex PCR; TCRdb holds only in-frame clones, not every one. V, J and clone size were drawn from that table, and D and trimming were deduced from the DNA. The sample shows tens of thousands of clones, around 87% of them seen only once. The table lists this clone with a count of one. The sample consisted of peripheral blood. The chain is built from TRBV18 and TRBJ2-7, with a weak D call TRBD1 (5 bases). This TCR was recovered from a woman aged 80 or over with active or convalescent COVID-19. The DNA for the CDR3 is TGTGCCAGCTCACCACAGGACACCCCCATTGGGCAGTACTTC. This codes for CASSPQDTPIGQYF.